This TCR beta chain was sequenced in a study of cytomegalovirus exposure and HLA in healthy donors. Study-wide background: A data release that came early held roughly 90 million unique TCRs from HLA-typed donors.

Primers: 60 Vbeta forward and 13 Jbeta reverse. Sequencing was performed with immunoSEQ multiplex PCR; in TCRdb, only in-frame clones are kept and a portion is missing. The table shows some 200,000 clones, with 70% to 80% occurring only once. The germline V gene encodes CDR1 MNHEY and CDR2 SVGAGI. The V and J ends lost 7 bases and 0 bases respectively, with 13 bases between them. This CDR3 region has 15 residues. Sample: PBMCs. The V and J genes are TRBV6-5 and TRBJ1-5; D unresolved. The sequence was obtained from a girl aged 2-10 years in good health and CMV-seronegative. The CDR3: CASKARKSSNQPQHF. The CDR3 DNA is TGTGCCAGCAAGGCCAGGAAGAGTAGCAATCAGCCCCAGCATTTT.